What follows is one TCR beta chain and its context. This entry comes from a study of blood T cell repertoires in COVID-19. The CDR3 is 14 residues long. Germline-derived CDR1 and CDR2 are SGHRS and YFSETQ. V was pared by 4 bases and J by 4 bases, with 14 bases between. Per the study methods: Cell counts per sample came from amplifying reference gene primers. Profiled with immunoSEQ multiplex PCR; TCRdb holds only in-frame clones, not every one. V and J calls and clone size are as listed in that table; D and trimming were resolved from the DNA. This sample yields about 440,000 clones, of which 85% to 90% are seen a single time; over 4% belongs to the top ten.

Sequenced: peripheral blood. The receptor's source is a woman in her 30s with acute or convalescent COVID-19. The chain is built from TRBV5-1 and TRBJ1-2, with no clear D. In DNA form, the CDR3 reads TGCGCCAGCAGCCCAGGTGGGCAGTTCTATGGCTACACCTTC. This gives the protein CASSPGGQFYGYTF.